This T cell receptor beta chain derives from a study of T cells in Graves' hyperthyroidism and ophthalmopathy (dated by TCRdb to about 2019). Study-wide context: Peripheral blood was sampled at the time of initial diagnosis, prior to any treatment. The roughly 90 discovery patients were divided at random into training and test sets in a 7:3 ratio. Following sampling, methimazole starting at 30 mg daily was given to hyperthyroidism patients, and high-dose intravenous methylprednisolone was given to ophthalmopathy patients. In more than five Graves' hyperthyroidism patients, the study also compared T-cell repertoires from thyroid tissue with T-cell repertoires from blood. The paper reports TCR Vbeta CDR3 sequencing of more than 120 peripheral blood samples: over 40 ophthalmopathy, roughly 74 hyperthyroidism and around 17 progressor patients. Prospective prediction of ophthalmopathy was tested in an independent validation cohort consisting of about 19 hyperthyroidism patients and some 15 patients who later progressed to ophthalmopathy. To identify distinguishing TCR V-J signatures, a discovery cohort of 100 or so patients was used, comprising approximately 40 with Graves' ophthalmopathy and some 57 with stable Graves' hyperthyroidism. Overall study outcomes, separate from this receptor: Sample size was not statistically predetermined, and blinding of investigators to group allocation was not performed. In cross-validation, a model built on a 13 V-J signature told ophthalmopathy apart from stable hyperthyroidism with 87.88% sensitivity and 81% to 82% specificity, and in testing the same model reached 80%/75%. Most expanded thyroid clonotypes (frequency above 0.001) were also detected in blood, a finding suggesting that blood repertoires may reflect thyroid immune responses. In validation, the model predicted progression to ophthalmopathy with around 71% sensitivity and roughly 75% specificity, a median of around six months before onset.

Only a few counts were recorded for this clonotype. Its antigen target is currently unknown. Per-base qualities were not stored, and no clone one base away is much larger. The TCR beta CDR3 regions were amplified from the RNA transcripts. For the first round of RT-PCR on the TCR CDR3, the HTBI primer set was used together with the Qiagen OneStep RT-PCR kit. Libraries were constructed in a second round of multiplex PCR, after which size selection and purification were carried out. Libraries were sequenced paired-end with 100 bp reads on an Illumina HiSeq2000. The authors' analysis ran thus. Raw data were processed with SOAPnuke, discarding reads with adapters, uncalled bases, mean Phred below 15, or no exact constant-primer or identifier match. COPE v1.2.5 was used to merge the high-quality paired reads, and each unique nucleotide sequence was defined as a clonotype. Clonotypes were aligned to IMGT TRBV, TRBD and TRBJ reference segments using MiTCR v1.1. Only V-J combinations with frequency above 0.0001, covering about 99% of repertoires, were analysed. A TCS score was defined as the ratio between F50 (clonal expansion) and ExV (chaos), using BLOSUM62-based TCRdist between CDR3 peptides within each V-J. Welch's t-statistics and random forest reduced 514 V-J features to about 13, which were used in a naive Bayes classifier (R e1071). In-frame beta chains were kept once TCRdb had trimmed the public reads at Q25 with fastp and called clones with MiXCR. Identical CDR3 proteins give one entry, which carries the most common genes and DNA. For this entry, the V and J calls and clone size follow TCRdb and not the study's own pipeline. The sample yields hundreds of thousands of distinct CDR3 sequences; roughly 15% were counted once. Roughly an eighth of the sample goes to the ten largest clones.

Moderately to severely active disease, a Clinical Activity Score of at least 3, a NOSPECS grade of at least 4, and a duration under 3 months were present in ophthalmopathy patients. Patients with uncontrolled infections, other autoimmune diseases, pregnancy or lactation were excluded. Diagnoses relied on clinical symptoms, serum thyroxine and TRAb, thyroid ultrasound and orbital computed tomography. PBMCs were isolated from more than 8 ml of fresh peripheral blood by Ficoll-Paque density gradient centrifugation. Total RNA was extracted using Trizol reagent, and RNA quality was assessed on an Agilent 2100 Bioanalyzer. V is trimmed back by 2 bases and J by 5 bases, and the junction contains 4 bases that no gene match accounts for. CDR1 is given as DFQATT and CDR2 as SNEGSKA, both from the germline V gene (reference sequence). Measured from the cysteine to the phenylalanine, the CDR3 is 15 residues long. Only the CDR3 DNA stays, 45 bases, in frame from base 1.

This sequence originates from a woman aged 50 to 60 with Graves' ophthalmopathy. The rearrangement joined TRBV20-1 to TRBJ2-5; TRBD2 agrees with 14 junctional bases. Sequencing was performed on blood. The CDR3 corresponds to CSARLGTSGSETQYF. Read as DNA, the sequence is TGCAGTGCTAGACTCGGGACTAGCGGGAGTGAGACCCAGTACTTC.